These 21 T cell receptor beta chains originate from one sample sequenced in a study of cytomegalovirus exposure and HLA in healthy donors. The PCR ran on 60 Vbeta and 13 Jbeta primers. Sequencing used immunoSEQ multiplex PCR; TCRdb keeps in-frame clones, though not all of them. There are about 150,000 clones in the sample; approximately 83% occur only once, and 0.95% to 1.5% lies in the top ten. Input material: PBMCs. The receptors shown here come from a boy younger than 10 in good health and CMV-seronegative.

V and J are TRBV12-5 and TRBJ1-1, with TRBD1 identical over 10 bases. Germline CDR1 is LGHNT and CDR2 is FRNRAP. Losses at the gene ends were 1 base for V and 10 bases for J; bases not matched to a gene: 21. The CDR3 is 19 amino acids. CDR3 in amino acids: CASGLARSGTGDSYLGAFF. DNA for the CDR3: TGTGCTAGTGGTTTGGCGAGATCCGGGACAGGGGATTCTTATCTAGGAGCTTTCTTT.

This chain links TRBV5-1 with TRBJ2-2; no firm D call. Trimming shortened V by 0 bases and J by 0 bases, and 6 bases separated the two germline ends. The CDR3 extends over 15 amino acids. Germline lookup yields CDR1 SGHRS and CDR2 YFSETQ. CDR3: CASSLDPANTGELFF. The DNA of the CDR3 is TGCGCCAGCAGCTTGGACCCAGCGAACACCGGGGAGCTGTTTTTT.

The V gene is TRBV6-6, the J gene TRBJ2-5; 7 positions match TRBD2. Germline loops: CDR1 MNHNY, CDR2 SVGAGI (reference sequence). The CDR3 is 15 amino acids. The V gene end was trimmed by 6 bases and the J gene end by 1 base; junction bases not matched to a gene: 8. The CDR3, as DNA: TGTGCCAGCAGCCACCCGGGGAGGGGCCAAGAGACCCAGTACTTC. It codes for CASSHPGRGQETQYF.

The chain carries TRBV30 and TRBJ2-3, with a possible D match to TRBD2 (5 bases). This CDR3 comprises 15 residues. The ends were cut back, 0 bases at V and 2 bases at J, with 12 bases in the middle. Germline loops: CDR1 GTSNPN, CDR2 SVGIG (reference sequence). The CDR3 loop reads CAWSVAGSATDTQYF. CDR3 DNA: TGTGCCTGGAGTGTGGCGGGTTCGGCCACAGATACGCAGTATTTT.

The J gene is TRBJ1-2, the V gene TRBV15, with TRBD1 matching over 9 bases. V dropped 1 base and J dropped 4; count of bases not matched to a gene: 1. The germline V gene encodes CDR1 LNHNV and CDR2 YYDKDF (reference sequence). This CDR3 has 14 residues. Written as DNA, the CDR3 is TGTGCCACCAGCAGAGGGGACAGGGCCTATGGCTACACCTTC. Translation gives CATSRGDRAYGYTF.

This rearrangement joins TRBV30 to TRBJ1-1, with unresolved D. CDR3 length equals 11 residues. In germline, CDR1 is GTSNPN, CDR2 SVGIG (reference sequence). V dropped 6 bases and J dropped 8 bases, with 13 bases sitting between them. DNA for the CDR3: TGTGCCTGTACCCGTGGAGACGAAGCTTTCTTT. Protein product: CACTRGDEAFF.

This chain joins TRBV7-9 and TRBJ2-5; D ambiguous. The germline CDR1 and CDR2 sequences are SEHNR and FQNEAQ (reference sequence). V shed 4 bases and J shed 2 bases, with 5 bases lying between them. The CDR3 has 12 residues. CDR3 protein: CASSSEQETQYF. The CDR3 region has the DNA TGTGCCAGCAGCTCAGAACAAGAGACCCAGTACTTC.

The chain employs TRBV5-1 and TRBJ2-5; TRBD1 matches at 8 bases. The CDR3 runs 16 residues. Losses at the gene ends were 3 bases for V and 4 bases for J; bases not matched to a gene: 11. The germline V gene encodes CDR1 SGHRS and CDR2 YFSETQ. The CDR3 here is CASSYTGGRGRETQYF. The CDR3, as DNA: TGCGCCAGCAGCTACACAGGGGGACGGGGTCGAGAGACCCAGTACTTC.

The CDR3 protein is CAWRGTSGRATRGTGANVLTF. DNA for the CDR3: TGTGCCTGGAGGGGGACTAGCGGGAGGGCCACCAGGGGAACCGGGGCCAACGTCCTGACTTTC. The chain recombines TRBV30 with TRBJ2-6; 16 bases are shared with TRBD2. The CDR3 is 21 amino acids. The germline V gene encodes CDR1 GTSNPN and CDR2 SVGIG (reference sequence). Losses at the gene ends were 3 bases for V and 4 bases for J; bases not matched to a gene: 15. The whole variable domain, filled in from reference TRBV30 and TRBJ2-6, reads SQTIHQWPATLVQPVGSPLSLECTVEGTSNPNLYWYRQAAGRGLQLLFYSVGIGQISSEVPQNLSASRPQDRQFILSSKKLLLSDSGFYLCAWRGTSGRATRGTGANVLTFGAGSRLTVL.

This clone was seen only once. This rearrangement joins TRBV6-5 to TRBJ2-1; the match to TRBD2 covers 10 bases. Germline-derived CDR1 and CDR2 are MNHEY and SVGAGI. There are 16 residues in the CDR3. With V trimmed by 4 bases and J by 10 bases, 13 bases remained unmatched. CDR3 in DNA: TGTGCCAGCAGTTCCAAAGGGCTAGCGGGAGTTAGGGAGCAGTTCTTC. Translation gives CASSSKGLAGVREQFF.

The chain carries TRBV30 and TRBJ2-7, with D hard to call. The CDR3 is made up of 12 amino acids. V was cut by 0 bases and J by 5 bases, with 8 bases left in between. Germline V gene sequence: CDR1 GTSNPN, CDR2 SVGIG (reference sequence). CDR3 bases: TGTGCCTGGAGTGTAATCCGCGACGAGCAGTACTTC. Translation: CAWSVIRDEQYF. The variable domain in full, completed from reference TRBV30 and TRBJ2-7, reads SQTIHQWPATLVQPVGSPLSLECTVEGTSNPNLYWYRQAAGRGLQLLFYSVGIGQISSEVPQNLSASRPQDRQFILSSKKLLLSDSGFYLCAWSVIRDEQYFGPGTRLTVT.

The V call is TRBV6-5, the J call TRBJ1-1; D perhaps matches TRBD1 (6 bases). V lost 2 bases to trimming and J lost 8 bases, with 12 bases between them. The germline V gene has CDR1 MNHEY and CDR2 SVGAGI. The CDR3 consists of 13 residues. CDR3 protein: CASSYGQGTEAFF. As DNA, the CDR3 is TGTGCCAGCAGTTACGGGCAGGGGACCGAAGCTTTCTTT.

The V call is TRBV13, the J call TRBJ2-7; possible D gene TRBD2, 6 bases. CDR1 PRHDT and CDR2 FYEKMQ come from the germline V gene (reference sequence). V was shortened by 0 bases and J by 4 bases, with 10 bases between the two germline ends. The CDR3 length is 14 residues. CDR3 sequence reads: CASSLGSGRYEQYF. Written as DNA, the CDR3 is TGTGCCAGCAGCTTAGGTTCAGGGAGGTACGAGCAGTACTTC.

V usage is TRBV2 and J usage is TRBJ2-3; 7 bases are a match to TRBD1. Germline lookup yields CDR1 SNHLY and CDR2 FYNNEI. There are 12 residues in the CDR3. Trimming removed 7 bases from V and 3 bases from J; junction bases left unmatched: 1. The CDR3 here is CASNRGTDTQYF. The CDR3 nucleotides are TGTGCCAGCAACAGGGGAACAGATACGCAGTATTTT.

The chain employs TRBV5-4 and TRBJ2-2, with a tentative D call TRBD2 (5 bases). V gave up 7 bases and J gave up 1 base, with 11 bases separating them. CDR1 is SGHNT and CDR2 is YYREEE in the germline V gene (reference sequence). CDR3 length: 14 amino acids. CDR3 sequence (DNA): TGTGCCAGCTTGCCCGAGGGGAACACCGGGGAGCTGTTTTTT. The encoded protein is CASLPEGNTGELFF.

This clone was counted once. V gene TRBV10-3 combines with J gene TRBJ2-1; TRBD2 matches at 15 bases. The V gene's germline CDR1 is ENHRY and CDR2 SYGVKD. The CDR3 consists of 18 residues. V was clipped by 1 base and J by 6 bases; unmatched bases: 7. CDR3 DNA sequence: TGTGCCATCAGTGAGTTTTCAAGGACTAGCGGGAGGGGCAATGAGCAGTTCTTC. It yields the protein CAISEFSRTSGRGNEQFF.

This chain links TRBV11-2 with TRBJ2-1; D might be TRBD1 (5 bases). V was shortened by 0 bases and J by 4 bases, with 10 bases between the two germline ends. Germline V CDR1 and CDR2: SGHAT, FQNNGV. The CDR3 is made up of 15 amino acids. CDR3 in DNA: TGTGCCAGCAGCTTAGAGGACGGACAATACAATGAGCAGTTCTTC. This gives the protein CASSLEDGQYNEQFF.

CDR3 DNA: TGTGCCAGCAGCCTGGGGACAGGCGTGAATTCACCCCTCCACTTT. Translated: CASSLGTGVNSPLHF. The chain carries TRBV5-6 and TRBJ1-6; TRBD1 matches at 8 bases. The length of the CDR3 is 15 residues. The germline gives CDR1 SGHDT, CDR2 YYEEEE. V dropped 4 bases and J dropped 7; count of bases not matched to a gene: 7.

The chain carries TRBV5-1 and TRBJ2-5; possibly TRBD1 for D (7 bases). The CDR3 consists of 15 residues. The V end was cut by 0 bases, the J end by 5 bases, with 14 bases between. Germline values: CDR1 SGHRS, CDR2 YFSETQ. CDR3 in DNA: TGCGCCAGCAGCTTGGCCGCGGCAGGGGGGGAGACCCAGTACTTC. Translation gives CASSLAAAGGETQYF.

This clone has a handful of counts. The gene calls are TRBV18 and TRBJ2-1, with D tentatively TRBD1 (6 bases). CDR3 length: 19 amino acids. Trimming removed 2 bases at V and 2 bases at J, with 22 bases between. Germline CDR1 is KGHSH and CDR2 is LQKENI. The CDR3 loop reads CASSPGDNRDARPYNEQFF. DNA for the CDR3: TGTGCCAGCTCACCAGGGGATAACAGGGACGCTCGGCCCTACAATGAGCAGTTCTTC.

This clone came up a few times. The CDR3 loop is CATSRAGFEGVYGYTF. In DNA, the CDR3 is TGTGCCACCAGCAGAGCTGGGTTTGAGGGGGTCTATGGCTACACCTTC. The chain joins TRBV15 to TRBJ1-2; perhaps TRBD1 as D (6 bases). The V and J ends lost 1 base and 4 bases respectively, with 16 bases between them. Germline V CDR1 and CDR2: LNHNV, YYDKDF (reference sequence). The CDR3 loop spans 16 amino acids.